The 6 T cell receptor beta chains below were found in one sample sequenced in a study of OX40 agonist ivuxolimab in advanced cancers. Clones were read by immunoSEQ multiplex PCR, and TCRdb kept only the in-frame ones, dropping some. The data hold tens of thousands of clones, with more than 75% observed a single time. Sequenced here: CD4+ or CD8+ T cells sorted from blood, sampled in a trial of the OX40 agonist ivuxolimab. All receptors derive from an adult with an advanced solid tumor such as melanoma, head and neck, liver or kidney cancer.

The chain is built from TRBV30 and TRBJ1-3; 9 bases fit TRBD1. The junction had 9 bases not matched to a gene; V was cut back by 0 bases and J by 0 bases. From germline, CDR1 is GTSNPN and CDR2 SVGIG (reference sequence). This CDR3 has 18 amino acids. CDR3 DNA sequence: TGTGCCTGGAGTGTACGGACAGGGGCGATTCTCTCTGGAAACACCATATATTTT. This gives the protein CAWSVRTGAILSGNTIYF.

The chain combines TRBV4-1 with TRBJ1-2; 7 nucleotides match TRBD1. Germline lookup yields CDR1 MGHRA and CDR2 YSYEKL. The CDR3 length is 14 residues. The J segment lost 4 bases and the V segment lost 0 bases, leaving 2 bases of the junction unmatched. CDR3 nucleotides: TGCGCCAGCAGCCAAGAGACAGGGACCTATGGCTACACCTTC. Translating gives CASSQETGTYGYTF.

The rearrangement joins TRBV4-3 to TRBJ2-2, with 7 nucleotides matching TRBD1. The V and J ends lost 6 bases and 3 bases, in that order; junction bases with no gene match: 7. Germline V lookup: CDR1 LGHNA, CDR2 YSLEER. CDR3 length: 15 amino acids. In DNA form, the CDR3 reads TGCGCCAGCAGTCACAGACAGGGCCACACCGGGGAGCTGTTTTTT. This codes for CASSHRQGHTGELFF.

V is TRBV6-1 and J is TRBJ1-5; the D is unclear. The CDR3 consists of 15 residues. Trimming shortened V by 1 base and J by 8 bases, and 15 bases separated the two germline ends. Per the germline V gene, CDR1 is MNHNS and CDR2 is SASEGT. The CDR3 region is CASSEVSTGFKPQHF. The CDR3, as DNA: TGTGCCAGCAGTGAAGTCAGTACGGGGTTTAAGCCCCAGCATTTT.

This sequence joins TRBV10-1 and TRBJ2-1; 8 bases fit TRBD2. The CDR3 is made up of 14 amino acids. V shed 5 bases and J 3 bases; nucleotides not matched to a gene: 3. CDR1 WNHNN and CDR2 SYGVQD come from the germline V gene (reference sequence). This CDR3 is CASSSRGGYNEQFF. As DNA, the CDR3 is TGCGCCAGCAGTTCCCGGGGGGGCTACAATGAGCAGTTCTTC.

The genes are TRBV28 and TRBJ1-2; D is possibly TRBD1 (5 bases). V lost 7 bases, J lost 2 bases, and 11 bases lay in between. The CDR3 covers 13 residues. The germline CDR1 and CDR2 sequences are MDHEN and SYDVKM. CDR3 sequence reads: CASTADKNYGYTF. CDR3 DNA: TGTGCCAGCACCGCGGACAAGAACTATGGCTACACCTTC.